The 2 T cell receptor beta chains below come from one sample, sequenced in a study of T-cell memory formation after mild COVID-19. TCRdb reprocessed the 5' RACE reads with MiXCR, giving one entry per CDR3 protein. Among about 260,000 distinct CDR3 sequences listed, roughly 17% were seen once. The source material was PBMCs or a T cell subset sorted from them (not recorded which). These receptor sequences come from a man younger than 30 who had mild COVID-19 (a few samples of this study predate the infection). Cell type and time point are not known.

This clonotype was detected a few times. The CDR3 coding sequence is TGTGCCAGCAGGAGTGCGGCCGAGGGAGCAATGCCCCAGTACTTC. This sequence encodes CASRSAAEGAMPQYF. V gene TRBV6-1 combines with J gene TRBJ2-5; tentative D call: TRBD2 (5 bases). The CDR3 runs 15 residues. Trimming took off 6 bases at V and 9 bases at J, with 23 bases between the two ends. CDR1 MNHNS and CDR2 SASEGT come from the germline V gene.

This clonotype was counted a few times. The rearrangement uses TRBV7-2 and TRBJ2-5; TRBD2 matches at 8 bases. There are 14 residues in the CDR3. In germline, CDR1 is SGHTA, CDR2 FQGNSA. The trim removed 5 bases at V and 5 bases at J, leaving 7 bases unmatched. CDR3 region: CASSQSRGGETQYF. The CDR3 DNA reads as TGTGCCAGCAGCCAGTCCCGGGGGGGGGAGACCCAGTACTTC.